These T cell receptor beta chains were read from a single sample in a study of cytomegalovirus exposure and HLA in healthy donors. Libraries were prepared by immunoSEQ multiplex PCR; TCRdb keeps only in-frame clonotypes and omits some of them. Among 75,000 to 100,000 clones listed, around 78% were seen once. The material sequenced was PBMCs. The receptors shown here come from a man aged 25 to 45 in good health and CMV-seronegative. Both conserved end residues are part of each CDR3. D genes are given only for firm matches. Size values are once, few and many counts, or a class for expanded clones, and some rows have none.

CDR3 length	V gene	D gene	J gene	clone size	CDR3 protein
14	TRBV9	NA	TRBJ1-1	NA	CASSVARGGTEAFF
14	TRBV2	NA	TRBJ1-2	NA	CASREDRFGHGYTF
15	TRBV5-1	NA	TRBJ1-2	NA	CASSLERGYKNGYTF
13	TRBV11-2	NA	TRBJ2-1	NA	CASSPRTANEQFF
14	TRBV27	TRBD1	TRBJ1-6	NA	CASSPTGVTSPLHF
15	TRBV7-8	NA	TRBJ2-1	NA	CASNEGAGGYNEQFF
19	TRBV15	TRBD1	TRBJ2-6	NA	CATSRVRDRVASGANVLTF
13	TRBV19	NA	TRBJ1-1	NA	CASRLWRDTEAFF
11	TRBV20-1	NA	TRBJ1-1	NA	CSARSHTEAFF
15	TRBV4-1	NA	TRBJ1-5	NA	CASSRGIDSNQPQHF
15	TRBV5-5	TRBD1	TRBJ1-3	few	CASSQGQRSGNTIYF
16	TRBV5-1	NA	TRBJ1-4	NA	CASSLWGRGETEKLFF
14	TRBV7-9	NA	TRBJ1-1	NA	CASRGGSGNTEAFF
14	TRBV27	NA	TRBJ1-1	few	CASSTGLKNTEAFF
18	TRBV4-2	TRBD2	TRBJ2-1	NA	CASSQFLAGGLEDNEQFF
16	TRBV4-2	TRBD1	TRBJ1-6	NA	CASSQVWGQTNSPLHF
14	TRBV6-5	NA	TRBJ2-2	NA	CASSYSALTGELFF
16	TRBV5-4	TRBD1	TRBJ2-2	NA	CASSLMDRVTSGELFF
16	TRBV18	NA	TRBJ2-1	NA	CASSKSRGISYNEQFF
14	TRBV6-6	TRBD1	TRBJ1-1	NA	CASSLGNQGAKAFF
12	TRBV11-2	NA	TRBJ1-2	NA	CASSTRSDGYTF
18	TRBV5-6	NA	TRBJ2-7	NA	CASSTRLGATSKSYEQYF
16	TRBV6-1	TRBD1	TRBJ1-1	once	CASSVATGGMNTEAFF
13	TRBV29-1	TRBD1	TRBJ1-1	NA	CSVLQGADTEAFF
16	TRBV5-8	TRBD1	TRBJ2-5	few	CASSLEGQVSRMTQYF
14	TRBV4-3	NA	TRBJ1-2	NA	CASSQVGENYGYTF
13	TRBV6-4	NA	TRBJ2-7	few	CASSALLSYEQYF
13	TRBV11-3	NA	TRBJ1-2	NA	CASSAIPGNGYTF
13	TRBV7-9	NA	TRBJ2-5	NA	CASSPRAQETQYF
12	TRBV7-2	NA	TRBJ2-3	NA	CASSAWEDTQYF
17	TRBV19	TRBD2	TRBJ2-7	NA	CASSIGLAGPFVDEQYF
16	TRBV5-6	TRBD2	TRBJ2-7	NA	CASSLSWGGASYEQYF
17	TRBV7-9	TRBD1	TRBJ1-1	NA	CASSLGISGGRRTEAFF
15	TRBV4-3	NA	TRBJ1-2	NA	CASSQDLQSNYGYTF
14	TRBV5-4	NA	TRBJ1-2	NA	CASSPKDLQAYGTF
15	TRBV27	TRBD1	TRBJ2-3	NA	CASSSGTGGTDTQYF
17	TRBV14	TRBD1	TRBJ2-1	NA	CASSQDFGTGSYNEQFF
15	TRBV5-1	TRBD1	TRBJ2-2	NA	CASSAAGQGHGELFF